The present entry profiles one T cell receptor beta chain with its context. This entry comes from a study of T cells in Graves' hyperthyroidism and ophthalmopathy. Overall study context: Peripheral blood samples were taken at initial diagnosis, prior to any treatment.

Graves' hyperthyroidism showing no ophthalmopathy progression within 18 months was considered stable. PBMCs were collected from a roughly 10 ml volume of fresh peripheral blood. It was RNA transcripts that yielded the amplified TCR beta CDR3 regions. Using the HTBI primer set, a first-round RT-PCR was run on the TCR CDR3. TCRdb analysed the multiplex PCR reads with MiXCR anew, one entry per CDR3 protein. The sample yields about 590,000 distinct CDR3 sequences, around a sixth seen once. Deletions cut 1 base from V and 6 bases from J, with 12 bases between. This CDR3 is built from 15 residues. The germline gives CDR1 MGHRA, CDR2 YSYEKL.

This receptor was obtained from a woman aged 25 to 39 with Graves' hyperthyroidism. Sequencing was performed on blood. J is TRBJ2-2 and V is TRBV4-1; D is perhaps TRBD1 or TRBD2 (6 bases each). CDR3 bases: TGCGCCAGCAGCCAAGGGAGGGGGGCGTCCGGGGAGCTGTTTTTT. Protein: CASSQGRGASGELFF.